This T cell receptor (beta chain) was found in a study of cytomegalovirus exposure and HLA in healthy donors. 60 Vbeta and 13 Jbeta primers were used in PCR. Sequenced by immunoSEQ multiplex PCR; TCRdb stores in-frame clones only, minus some. The sample contains about 120,000 clones, approximately 80% of which appear only once. Study findings and constraints: TCR beta V- and J-gene trimming was later associated with a missense DCLRE1C variant.

This clone was found a few times. Its cognate antigen is unknown. Deletions cut 5 bases from V and 0 bases from J, with 14 bases between. The CDR3 extends over 16 amino acids. Germline V CDR1 and CDR2: MNHEY, SMNVEV (reference sequence). This chain uses TRBV27 with TRBJ1-5; D is undetermined. The clonotype comes from a middle-aged man in good health and CMV-seronegative. The specimen was PBMCs. CDR3 bases: TGTGCCAGCAGTCACGACACCTCCTCTAGCAATCAGCCCCAGCATTTT. The encoded protein is CASSHDTSSSNQPQHF.